The rows below give T cell receptor beta chains drawn from one sample of a study of identical twins. TCRdb redid the calling of the 5' RACE reads with MiXCR, one entry per CDR3 protein. The table records fewer than 450,000 distinct CDR3 sequences, around 9.7% of them present only once. Sequencing was done on a sample of naive T cells sorted from blood. The receptors come from a woman aged 50 to 65 in good health. Each CDR3 is given with its conserved first and last residue. A D gene is named only where the DNA matches it firmly. Rows give clone size only sometimes, using once, few, many, or a class for an expanded clone.

d_gene: TRBD2; v_gene: TRBV5-4; abundance: NA; j_gene: TRBJ2-1; CDR3aa: CASSPSRRGGRSYNEQFF; CDR3nt: TGTGCCAGCAGCCCCTCCCGTCGCGGGGGACGCTCCTACAATGAGCAGTTCTTC
d_gene: NA; v_gene: TRBV11-2; abundance: few; j_gene: TRBJ2-1; CDR3aa: CASSPPPLDEQFF; CDR3nt: TGTGCCAGCAGCCCCCCCCCTCTAGATGAGCAGTTCTTC
d_gene: NA; v_gene: TRBV4-1; abundance: NA; j_gene: TRBJ1-4; CDR3aa: CASSLTLFNEKLFF; CDR3nt: TGCGCCAGCAGCTTGACTCTCTTTAATGAAAAACTGTTTTTT
d_gene: NA; v_gene: TRBV5-1; abundance: few; j_gene: TRBJ2-2; CDR3aa: CASSLADSDSGELFF; CDR3nt: TGCGCCAGCAGCTTGGCCGACTCGGACTCCGGGGAGCTGTTTTTT
d_gene: NA; v_gene: TRBV10-3; abundance: few; j_gene: TRBJ2-2; CDR3aa: CAISAGGDTGELFF; CDR3nt: TGTGCCATCAGTGCCGGGGGAGACACCGGGGAGCTGTTTTTT
d_gene: NA; v_gene: TRBV7-9; abundance: few; j_gene: TRBJ2-7; CDR3aa: CASSGQPSSYEQYF; CDR3nt: TGTGCCAGCAGCGGGCAGCCGAGCTCCTACGAGCAGTACTTC
d_gene: TRBD1; v_gene: TRBV5-1; abundance: many; j_gene: TRBJ2-7; CDR3aa: CASSGGQGNEQYF; CDR3nt: TGCGCCAGCAGCGGAGGACAGGGGAACGAGCAGTACTTC
d_gene: TRBD1; v_gene: TRBV2; abundance: NA; j_gene: TRBJ1-6; CDR3aa: CASSPGQDHSPLHF; CDR3nt: TGTGCCAGCAGCCCGGGACAGGACCATTCACCCCTCCACTTT
d_gene: TRBD2; v_gene: TRBV5-8; abundance: many; j_gene: TRBJ2-1; CDR3aa: CASSWPGLAFNEQFF; CDR3nt: TGTGCCAGCAGTTGGCCGGGACTAGCGTTCAATGAGCAGTTCTTC
d_gene: NA; v_gene: TRBV12-5; abundance: few; j_gene: TRBJ2-7; CDR3aa: CASGLVLEGQYF; CDR3nt: TGTGCTAGTGGTTTGGTACTGGAGGGACAGTACTTC
d_gene: TRBD2; v_gene: TRBV29-1; abundance: few; j_gene: TRBJ2-5; CDR3aa: CSVGLAGGETQYF; CDR3nt: TGCAGCGTCGGACTAGCGGGAGGAGAGACCCAGTACTTC
d_gene: TRBD1; v_gene: TRBV5-6; abundance: NA; j_gene: TRBJ1-1; CDR3aa: CASSLADRSEAFF; CDR3nt: TGTGCCAGCAGCTTGGCGGACAGGTCTGAAGCTTTCTTT
d_gene: NA; v_gene: TRBV4-1; abundance: NA; j_gene: TRBJ1-2; CDR3aa: CASSQEAGFYGYTF; CDR3nt: TGCGCCAGCAGCCAAGAAGCAGGTTTTTATGGCTACACCTTC
d_gene: TRBD1; v_gene: TRBV15; abundance: few; j_gene: TRBJ1-5; CDR3aa: CATSREGQNQPQHF; CDR3nt: TGTGCCACCAGCAGAGAGGGACAGAATCAGCCCCAGCATTTT
d_gene: TRBD1; v_gene: TRBV2; abundance: NA; j_gene: TRBJ1-1; CDR3aa: CASKTGAKGAEAFF; CDR3nt: TGTGCCAGCAAGACAGGGGCGAAGGGCGCTGAAGCTTTCTTT
d_gene: NA; v_gene: TRBV20-1; abundance: NA; j_gene: TRBJ2-3; CDR3aa: CSAYSTGITSTDTQYF; CDR3nt: TGCAGTGCCTACTCCACGGGCATCACTAGCACAGATACGCAGTATTTT
d_gene: NA; v_gene: TRBV3-1; abundance: few; j_gene: TRBJ1-5; CDR3aa: CASSQQQGVNQPQHF; CDR3nt: TGTGCCAGCAGCCAACAACAGGGTGTAAATCAGCCCCAGCATTTT
d_gene: NA; v_gene: TRBV9; abundance: few; j_gene: TRBJ2-7; CDR3aa: CASSVEGPYEQYF; CDR3nt: TGTGCCAGCAGCGTAGAAGGGCCCTACGAGCAGTACTTC
d_gene: NA; v_gene: TRBV5-1; abundance: many; j_gene: TRBJ2-1; CDR3aa: CASSPGRRLNYNEQFF; CDR3nt: TGCGCCAGCAGCCCCGGGCGCCGGCTTAACTACAATGAGCAGTTCTTC
d_gene: NA; v_gene: TRBV10-3; abundance: NA; j_gene: TRBJ2-2; CDR3aa: CAITSDEDRELFF; CDR3nt: TGTGCCATCACCTCCGACGAGGATAGGGAGCTGTTTTTT
d_gene: TRBD2; v_gene: TRBV5-6; abundance: NA; j_gene: TRBJ2-1; CDR3aa: CASSERLAGGVNEQFF; CDR3nt: TGTGCCAGCAGCGAACGACTAGCGGGAGGAGTAAATGAGCAGTTCTTC
d_gene: TRBD2; v_gene: TRBV4-1; abundance: few; j_gene: TRBJ2-1; CDR3aa: CASRQLAGADYNEQFF; CDR3nt: TGCGCCAGCAGACAACTAGCGGGAGCCGACTACAATGAGCAGTTCTTC
d_gene: NA; v_gene: TRBV15; abundance: many; j_gene: TRBJ2-7; CDR3aa: CATSRTGLTYEQYF; CDR3nt: TGTGCCACCAGCAGAACGGGACTGACTTACGAGCAGTACTTC
d_gene: NA; v_gene: TRBV12-3/TRBV12-4; abundance: many; j_gene: TRBJ1-3; CDR3aa: CASSITGNTIYF; CDR3nt: TGTGCCAGCAGTATAACTGGAAACACCATATATTTT
d_gene: TRBD1; v_gene: TRBV20-1; abundance: many; j_gene: TRBJ1-4; CDR3aa: CSAITLRTGSEKLFF; CDR3nt: TGCAGTGCTATCACCCTGCGGACAGGGAGTGAAAAACTGTTTTTT
d_gene: TRBD2; v_gene: TRBV6-5; abundance: few; j_gene: TRBJ2-1; CDR3aa: CASSPFGLAYNEQFF; CDR3nt: TGTGCCAGCAGTCCATTTGGACTAGCTTACAATGAGCAGTTCTTC
d_gene: NA; v_gene: TRBV2; abundance: many; j_gene: TRBJ1-4; CDR3aa: CASNVLRVDEKLFF; CDR3nt: TGTGCCAGCAACGTACTCAGGGTTGATGAAAAACTGTTTTTT
d_gene: NA; v_gene: TRBV12-3/TRBV12-4; abundance: once; j_gene: TRBJ2-1; CDR3aa: CASSLLSGHNEQFF; CDR3nt: TGTGCCAGCAGTTTGCTATCGGGGCACAATGAGCAGTTCTTC
d_gene: TRBD2; v_gene: TRBV3-1; abundance: few; j_gene: TRBJ2-3; CDR3aa: CASSQVSLAGGRVGDTQYF; CDR3nt: TGTGCCAGCAGCCAAGTAAGCCTAGCGGGAGGAAGGGTTGGAGATACGCAGTATTTT
d_gene: NA; v_gene: TRBV7-7; abundance: NA; j_gene: TRBJ2-1; CDR3aa: CASSIRLGEQWEQFF; CDR3nt: TGTGCTAGCAGCATAAGACTTGGAGAACAATGGGAGCAGTTCTTC
d_gene: NA; v_gene: TRBV7-9; abundance: many; j_gene: TRBJ1-3; CDR3aa: CASSRREGPSGNTIYF; CDR3nt: TGTGCCAGCAGCCGCCGGGAGGGCCCCTCTGGAAACACCATATATTTT
d_gene: TRBD2; v_gene: TRBV12-5; abundance: NA; j_gene: TRBJ2-3; CDR3aa: CAKSAGDIDTQYF; CDR3nt: TGTGCTAAAAGCGCGGGAGATATAGATACGCAGTATTTT
d_gene: NA; v_gene: TRBV7-9; abundance: NA; j_gene: TRBJ2-1; CDR3aa: CASSFGRGSYNEQFF; CDR3nt: TGTGCCAGCAGCTTCGGACGGGGCTCCTACAATGAGCAGTTCTTC
d_gene: TRBD2; v_gene: TRBV5-1; abundance: few; j_gene: TRBJ2-2; CDR3aa: CASSLRLAGSPGELFF; CDR3nt: TGCGCCAGCAGCTTGAGACTAGCGGGAAGCCCCGGGGAGCTGTTTTTT
d_gene: NA; v_gene: TRBV6-5; abundance: NA; j_gene: TRBJ2-3; CDR3aa: CASSYYTSSSTDTQYF; CDR3nt: TGTGCCAGCAGTTACTATACCTCCTCTAGCACAGATACGCAGTATTTT
d_gene: NA; v_gene: TRBV7-2; abundance: NA; j_gene: TRBJ2-2; CDR3aa: CASSLDPHTGELFF; CDR3nt: TGTGCCAGCAGCTTAGATCCCCACACCGGGGAGCTGTTTTTT
d_gene: NA; v_gene: TRBV7-9; abundance: few; j_gene: TRBJ1-1; CDR3aa: CASSEGRTEAFF; CDR3nt: TGTGCCAGCAGCGAGGGCCGCACTGAAGCTTTCTTT
d_gene: TRBD1; v_gene: TRBV12-3/TRBV12-4; abundance: NA; j_gene: TRBJ1-3; CDR3aa: CASSRGQAGNTIYF; CDR3nt: TGTGCCAGCAGCAGGGGGCAAGCAGGAAACACCATATATTTT
d_gene: NA; v_gene: TRBV27; abundance: NA; j_gene: TRBJ1-2; CDR3aa: CASSFNGNYGYTF; CDR3nt: TGTGCCAGCAGTTTTAACGGGAACTATGGCTACACCTTC
d_gene: NA; v_gene: TRBV12-3/TRBV12-4; abundance: once; j_gene: TRBJ1-1; CDR3aa: CASRFLGGKNTEAFF; CDR3nt: TGTGCCAGCAGATTCTTAGGGGGAAAGAACACTGAAGCTTTCTTT
d_gene: NA; v_gene: TRBV12-3/TRBV12-4; abundance: many; j_gene: TRBJ2-7; CDR3aa: CASSPSSVAEQYF; CDR3nt: TGTGCCAGCAGCCCTTCTTCGGTAGCGGAACAGTACTTC
d_gene: NA; v_gene: TRBV5-1; abundance: few; j_gene: TRBJ1-4; CDR3aa: CASSLALPSPTGGGLFF; CDR3nt: TGCGCCAGCAGCTTGGCTCTTCCATCACCAACGGGGGGAGGACTGTTTTTT
d_gene: NA; v_gene: TRBV5-1; abundance: NA; j_gene: TRBJ2-6; CDR3aa: CASSSTDSAGANVLTF; CDR3nt: TGCGCCAGCAGCTCAACCGACAGTGCTGGGGCCAACGTCCTGACTTTC
d_gene: TRBD1; v_gene: TRBV5-1; abundance: many; j_gene: TRBJ2-7; CDR3aa: CASSPGTGGYEQYF; CDR3nt: TGCGCCAGCAGCCCGGGGACAGGGGGCTACGAGCAGTACTTC
d_gene: NA; v_gene: TRBV3-1; abundance: many; j_gene: TRBJ1-5; CDR3aa: CASSQGLENQPQHF; CDR3nt: TGTGCCAGCAGCCAAGGACTGGAAAATCAGCCCCAGCATTTT
d_gene: NA; v_gene: TRBV10-3; abundance: NA; j_gene: TRBJ2-5; CDR3aa: CASGGGMETQYF; CDR3nt: TGTGCCTCCGGAGGAGGTATGGAGACCCAGTACTTC
d_gene: TRBD1; v_gene: TRBV6-2/TRBV6-3; abundance: NA; j_gene: TRBJ1-5; CDR3aa: CASTDRDRGRSQPQHF; CDR3nt: TGTGCCAGCACTGACCGGGACAGGGGAAGGAGTCAGCCCCAGCATTTT
d_gene: NA; v_gene: TRBV13; abundance: NA; j_gene: TRBJ1-2; CDR3aa: CASSLSVGGYTF; CDR3nt: TGTGCCAGCAGCTTATCCGTAGGAGGCTACACCTTC
d_gene: NA; v_gene: TRBV11-2; abundance: NA; j_gene: TRBJ1-1; CDR3aa: CASSLSAVYMNTEAFF; CDR3nt: TGTGCCAGCAGCTTATCGGCAGTCTACATGAACACTGAAGCTTTCTTT
d_gene: NA; v_gene: TRBV5-1; abundance: few; j_gene: TRBJ2-7; CDR3aa: CASSSDNDEQYF; CDR3nt: TGCGCCAGCAGCTCGGACAACGACGAGCAGTACTTC
d_gene: TRBD2; v_gene: TRBV20-1; abundance: NA; j_gene: TRBJ2-7; CDR3aa: CSAAGGREAFYEQYF; CDR3nt: TGCAGTGCCGCGGGGGGGAGGGAGGCCTTCTACGAGCAGTACTTC